Each of the 5 T cell receptor beta chains below was sequenced from the same sample in a study of Graves' ophthalmopathy and Graves' hyperthyroidism. The authors amplified TCR beta CDR3 regions, and they did so from RNA transcripts for repertoire sequencing. RT-PCR in the first round used HTBI primers; a second-round multiplex PCR followed. TCRdb reprocessed the multiplex PCR reads via MiXCR and lists one record per CDR3 protein. The data show around 1,000,000 distinct CDR3 sequences, 35% to 40% seen once. Sequenced input: peripheral blood or thyroid tissue (not recorded which). These receptors were obtained from an adult man with Graves' hyperthyroidism.

This clonotype has at least ten counts. This rearrangement joins TRBV2 to TRBJ2-7; D remains unclear. Germline CDR1 is SNHLY and CDR2 is FYNNEI. The CDR3 totals 13 residues. V lost 3 bases to trimming and J lost 1 base, with 7 bases between them. The CDR3: CASSDAVSYEQYF. For the CDR3, the DNA is TGTGCCAGCAGTGATGCAGTTTCCTACGAGCAGTACTTC.

The chain links TRBV5-4 to TRBJ1-1; no firm D call. V gave up 2 bases and J gave up 7 bases, with 12 bases separating them. CDR3 length equals 13 residues. In germline, CDR1 is SGHNT, CDR2 YYREEE (reference sequence). CDR3 region: CASSLAASDEAFF. In nucleotides, the CDR3 is TGTGCCAGCAGCTTAGCGGCGTCTGATGAAGCTTTCTTT.

The J gene is TRBJ1-2, the V gene TRBV5-1; 7 nucleotides line up with TRBD1. The germline CDR1 and CDR2 sequences are SGHRS and YFSETQ. The CDR3 runs 17 residues. Losses at the gene ends were 6 bases for V and 5 bases for J; bases not matched to a gene: 19. The CDR3 sequence: CASILDLSRDSTYGYTF. DNA of the CDR3: TGCGCCAGCATACTAGATCTCTCTCGGGACAGCACGTATGGCTACACCTTC.

The chain couples TRBV29-1 to TRBJ2-5; 11 bases are a match to TRBD2. Germline CDR1 reads SQVTM; CDR2 reads ANQGSEA. This CDR3 is 13 amino acids long. After removal of 6 bases from V and 5 bases from J, the junction contained 5 bases not matched to a gene. The CDR3 DNA is TGCAGCGTCGGGCCTAGCGGGGGGGAGACCCAGTACTTC. It yields the protein CSVGPSGGETQYF.

This clonotype occurred many times. J is TRBJ2-7 and V is TRBV20-1; 7 nucleotides agree with TRBD2. V was pared by 3 bases and J by 3 bases, with 8 bases of the junction left unmatched. Germline CDR1 reads DFQATT; CDR2 reads SNEGSKA (reference sequence). This CDR3 region has 14 residues. The chain's CDR3 is CSASAREAGYEQYF. The CDR3 DNA sequence: TGCAGTGCTAGTGCTCGGGAGGCCGGCTACGAGCAGTACTTC.